Listed below are T cell receptor beta chains from one sample, sequenced in a study of graft-versus-host responses after intestinal transplantation. Method: immunoSEQ multiplex PCR; TCRdb's copy keeps in-frame clones and lacks some. The repertoire consists of 37,000 or so clones, with 87% occurring once and the leading ten covering under 20%. The sample here was ileum tissue, taken 204 days after intestinal transplant. These receptors were collected from a human patient who received an intestinal transplant, so some T cells may come from the graft donor. Each CDR3 is given with its conserved first and last residue. The D gene is left open where the match is weak. For some rows the clone size is stated as once, few or many, or as a class when expanded; others skip it.

v_call	j_call	clone_size	d_call	cdr3_nt	cdr3_aa
TRBV29-1	TRBJ2-7	once	TRBD2	TGCAGCGCCCTCCCGGGAGGGTACGAGCAGTACTTC	CSALPGGYEQYF
TRBV15	TRBJ2-2	-	-	TGTGCCACCAGCAGTGGGACCGGGGAGCTGTTTTTT	CATSSGTGELFF
TRBV14	TRBJ1-3	-	-	TGTGCCAGCAGCCAAGATCCCAGTTTAGGCACCATATATTTT	CASSQDPSLGTIYF
TRBV27	TRBJ1-2	-	TRBD1	TGTGCCAGCAGTTTGGACAGGCTCTATGGCTACACCTTC	CASSLDRLYGYTF
TRBV7-7	TRBJ2-2	-	-	TGTGCCAGCAGAGGAGACACCGGGGAGCTGTTTTTT	CASRGDTGELFF
TRBV7-9	TRBJ1-3	-	TRBD1	TGTGCCAGCAGCTTAGCCACAGGGGGCATCTTTGGAAACACCATATATTTT	CASSLATGGIFGNTIYF
TRBV28	TRBJ1-6	-	-	TGTGCCAGCAGTTTAAGGGGGGGACCGGTCATTAATTCACCCCTCCACTTT	CASSLRGGPVINSPLHF
TRBV27	TRBJ1-4	-	-	TGTGCCAGCAGTCCCGGCCGGGGGTGGGATGAAAAACTGTTTTTT	CASSPGRGWDEKLFF
TRBV6-5	TRBJ2-5	-	TRBD2	TGTGCCAGCAGCCAGCGGGGGGGCGTGGAGACCCAGTACTTC	CASSQRGGVETQYF
TRBV18	TRBJ2-7	-	-	TGTGCCAGCTCACTAGGACAGACAGTCTACGAGCAGTACTTC	CASSLGQTVYEQYF
TRBV28	TRBJ1-2	-	-	TGTGCCAGCAGTTTATCGGGGGGCGCTGGCTACACCTTC	CASSLSGGAGYTF
TRBV6-1	TRBJ1-3	few	-	TGTGCCAGCAGTGAACGAGGGGCTGGAAACACCATATATTTT	CASSERGAGNTIYF
TRBV2	TRBJ2-7	once	-	TGTGCCAGCAGTCCCCGGACGGACGCCAGCTACGAGCAGTACTTC	CASSPRTDASYEQYF
TRBV28	TRBJ2-7	once	-	TGTGCCAGCAGTCCCGCTTCGACAGCGCGTTCCTACGAGCAGTACTTC	CASSPASTARSYEQYF
TRBV5-1	TRBJ1-5	-	-	TGCGCCAGCAGCGTGGACGGCGATCAGCCCCAGCATTTT	CASSVDGDQPQHF
TRBV4-2	TRBJ2-7	-	TRBD2	TGTGCCAGCAGCCAAGATTTCGGACTAGCTGGTGAGCAGTACTTC	CASSQDFGLAGEQYF
TRBV5-5	TRBJ2-7	-	TRBD1	TGTGCCAGCAGCCCAGGGACAGGGGCCAACGAGCAGTACTTC	CASSPGTGANEQYF
TRBV5-6	TRBJ1-2	-	TRBD1	TGTGCCAGCAGCTTGGCCGGTTTCAGACAGGGGCTCTATGGCTACACCTTC	CASSLAGFRQGLYGYTF
TRBV2	TRBJ2-7	-	TRBD1	TGTGCCAGCCGGGGGGACAGGGAGAGAGAGCAGTACTTC	CASRGDREREQYF
TRBV5-6	TRBJ1-1	once	-	TGTGCCAGCAGCCAGGCGAGCTACAATCTCGTTAGGGCTTTCTTT	CASSQASYNLVRAFF
TRBV28	TRBJ2-1	medium-sized	-	TGTGCCAGCACCCCCCGGTCTCTAATTGTCCACAATGAGCAGTTCTTC	CASTPRSLIVHNEQFF
TRBV28	TRBJ1-5	-	TRBD1	TGTGCCAGCAGCTCCCCCAGGGGGCGGGGGAGTAGCAATCAGCCCCAGCATTTT	CASSSPRGRGSSNQPQHF
TRBV18	TRBJ2-1	-	TRBD1	TGTGCCAGCTCACCACTGTGGACAGGGGGCTACAATGAGCAGTTCTTC	CASSPLWTGGYNEQFF
TRBV4-1	TRBJ2-5	-	TRBD2	TGCGCCAGCAGCCCCATAGCGGGGGGGATCGGAGAGACCCAGTACTTC	CASSPIAGGIGETQYF
TRBV27	TRBJ1-2	-	-	TGTGCCAGCAGTCCGCGTTGGGGAGGCGACTATGGCTACACCTTC	CASSPRWGGDYGYTF
TRBV19	TRBJ2-3	-	-	TGTGCCAGTAGTATAGACCTCGGGACTCCGGTGGATACGCAGTATTTT	CASSIDLGTPVDTQYF
TRBV4-1	TRBJ2-7	-	TRBD1	TGCGCCAGCAGCCTATCGCAGGACAGGGGCCACGAGCAGTACTTC	CASSLSQDRGHEQYF
TRBV30	TRBJ1-6	-	-	TGTGCCTGGAGTGTAGAGGTTGTGGGTAATTCACCCCTCCACTTT	CAWSVEVVGNSPLHF
TRBV11-2	TRBJ1-3	-	-	TGTGCCAGCAGCTTAGGTGCGGGGCATATTGGAAACACCATATATTTT	CASSLGAGHIGNTIYF
TRBV7-6	TRBJ1-5	-	TRBD1	TGTGCCAGCAGCTTAGCGGGGACAGGGAATCAGCCCCAGCATTTT	CASSLAGTGNQPQHF
TRBV5-5	TRBJ1-2	-	-	TGTGCCAGCAGCCCGCAGGGGCCCCCGAGGCCCGGCTACACCTTC	CASSPQGPPRPGYTF
TRBV11-2	TRBJ2-3	-	-	TGTGCCAGCACCCCTGTGCTGGATACGCAGTATTTT	CASTPVLDTQYF
TRBV28	TRBJ2-7	few	-	TGTGCCAGCAGTTTTCTCGGGGGCATAGAGCAGTACTTC	CASSFLGGIEQYF
TRBV11-2	TRBJ2-2	-	-	TGTGCCAGCACATCGTGGACAGACACCGGGGAGCTGTTTTTT	CASTSWTDTGELFF
TRBV6-5	TRBJ1-1	once	-	TGTGCCAGCAGTTACGAGACAGGCTTGAACACTGAAGCTTTCTTT	CASSYETGLNTEAFF
TRBV5-1	TRBJ2-3	-	TRBD2	TGCGCCAGCAGCTTGGTAGCGGGGGGGCTATCAGATACGCAGTATTTT	CASSLVAGGLSDTQYF
TRBV19	TRBJ2-7	-	-	TGTGCCAGTAGTATAGGCGGGGTTTCCTACGAGCAGTACTTC	CASSIGGVSYEQYF
TRBV11-2	TRBJ2-3	-	TRBD1	TGTGCCAGCAGCTTAGGGGCAGGGGGCGTCACAGATACGCAGTATTTT	CASSLGAGGVTDTQYF
TRBV19	TRBJ2-7	-	TRBD2	TGTGCCAGTAGTATTTCGGCTAGCGGGAGTCACGAGCAGTACTTC	CASSISASGSHEQYF
TRBV5-8	TRBJ2-7	-	-	TGTGCCAGCAGCTTGTTACACTACGAGCAGTACTTC	CASSLLHYEQYF
TRBV5-4	TRBJ2-1	-	TRBD1	TGTGCCAGCAGCTTCGCTCCGGGACAGGGGATGGATGAGCAGTTCTTC	CASSFAPGQGMDEQFF